What follows are 13 T cell receptor beta chains derived from one specimen sequenced in a study of spatial heterogeneity in lung cancer. TCRdb reanalysed the 5' RACE reads using MiXCR and keeps one entry per CDR3 protein. The top ten clones hold 6% to 7.5% of a sample with about 90,000 distinct CDR3 sequences, roughly 9.5% of them seen once. Time point indicated: sample taken at primary tumor resection. Whole RNA came from tumor, nontumor lung or frozen PBMC and was sequenced without being sorted. The sample here was PBMCs, taken at surgery. These receptors all come from a male donor with early-stage non-small cell lung cancer.

This clonotype was seen ten or more times. This sequence joins TRBV5-1 and TRBJ1-1, with a tentative D call TRBD1 (5 bases). V lost 0 bases and J 0 bases, leaving 6 bases between the germline ends. The germline V gene has CDR1 SGHRS and CDR2 YFSETQ. There are 14 residues in the CDR3. The CDR3 DNA sequence: TGCGCCAGCAGCTTGGACAGGTTGAACACTGAAGCTTTCTTT. Translation: CASSLDRLNTEAFF.

The J gene is TRBJ2-1, the V gene TRBV20-1; 10 bases fit TRBD2. The germline gives CDR1 DFQATT, CDR2 SNEGSKA (reference sequence). J gave up 4 bases and V 4 bases, and 4 bases lay outside the gene matches. The CDR3 is 14 residues long. CDR3 DNA sequence: TGCAGTGCTATCGGGACTAGCGTGTACAATGAGCAGTTCTTC. Translated, it gives CSAIGTSVYNEQFF.

The genes are TRBV12-3 or TRBV12-4 and TRBJ1-3, with D unresolved. This CDR3 is built from 13 residues. V lost 6 bases, J lost 4 bases, and 10 bases lay in between. The CDR3 protein is CASSPGGGNTIYF. CDR3 bases: TGTGCCAGCAGCCCAGGAGGCGGAAACACCATATATTTT.

The chain joins TRBV7-2 to TRBJ2-7; D ambiguous. The CDR3 sequence is 14 residues long. Trimming left V 0 bases short and J 2 bases short, with 8 bases between. Germline CDR1 reads SGHTA; CDR2 reads FQGNSA. The CDR3 region is CASSLAASTYEQYF. The CDR3 nucleotides read TGTGCCAGCAGCTTAGCGGCCAGCACCTACGAGCAGTACTTC.

This clonotype was observed many times. The J gene is TRBJ1-5, the V gene TRBV12-3 or TRBV12-4; no clear D. This CDR3 spans 14 amino acids. The V gene lost 0 bases and the J gene lost 4 bases, with 7 bases spanning the gap. The CDR3 coding sequence is TGTGCCAGCAGTTTAGCGGGAGAAAATCAGCCCCAGCATTTT. It yields the protein CASSLAGENQPQHF.

This clonotype was counted ten times or more. This rearrangement joins TRBV2 to TRBJ2-1; 9 bases are shared with TRBD2. V trimming: 4 bases; J trimming: 4 bases; junction bases outside the gene matches: 5. Germline V CDR1 and CDR2: SNHLY, FYNNEI. CDR3 size: 15 residues. The chain's CDR3 is CASSVLSGRYNEQFF. CDR3 coding DNA: TGTGCCAGCAGTGTTCTTAGCGGGAGATACAATGAGCAGTTCTTC.

This clonotype came up a few times. This chain links TRBV29-1 with TRBJ2-3; D is uncertain. The CDR3 has 11 amino acids. Trimming shortened V by 2 bases and J by 6 bases, and 6 bases separated the two germline ends. Germline V gene data show CDR1 as SQVTM and CDR2 as ANQGSEA. CDR3 in DNA: TGCAGCGTTGAAAGGACCGATACGCAGTATTTT. The encoded protein is CSVERTDTQYF.

This clonotype was observed at least ten times. The CDR3 bases are TGTGCCAGCAGAAGACAGGGGCGCACAGATACGCAGTATTTT. This codes for CASRRQGRTDTQYF. J is TRBJ2-3 and V is TRBV6-2 or TRBV6-3, with 8 bases aligning to TRBD1. Germline values: CDR1 MNHEY, CDR2 SVGEGT. Trimming removed 6 bases from V and 1 base from J; junction bases left unmatched: 3. The CDR3 has 14 residues.

This clonotype was observed at least ten times. This rearrangement joins TRBV29-1 to TRBJ1-5; 7 positions agree with TRBD1. The germline V gene encodes CDR1 SQVTM and CDR2 ANQGSEA. J gave up 5 bases and V 7 bases, and 5 bases lay outside the gene matches. The CDR3 is 12 residues long. The CDR3 coding sequence is TGCAGCGCAGGGGGGGAGGATCAGCCCCAGCATTTT. It is translated as CSAGGEDQPQHF.

The sample holds a few counts of this clonotype. The V call is TRBV10-3, the J call TRBJ1-5; D ambiguous. V lost 8 bases to trimming and J lost 0 bases, with 8 bases between them. Germline loops: CDR1 ENHRY, CDR2 SYGVKD. The CDR3 contains 13 residues. The CDR3 here is CAICGNSNQPQHF. The CDR3 bases are TGTGCCATCTGCGGCAATAGCAATCAGCCCCAGCATTTT.

The chain employs TRBV11-2 and TRBJ2-3, with D possibly TRBD2 on 7 matching bases. V lost 5 bases and J 3 bases, leaving 15 bases between the germline ends. The V gene's germline CDR1 is SGHAT and CDR2 FQNNGV. This CDR3 comprises 15 residues. This CDR3 reads CASSPTGGQTDTQYF. For the CDR3, the DNA is TGTGCCAGCAGCCCTACGGGGGGCCAAACAGATACGCAGTATTTT.

The chain uses TRBV28 and TRBJ2-4, with no clear D. Trimming removed 4 bases from V and 8 bases from J, with 18 bases in between. The germline gives CDR1 MDHEN, CDR2 SYDVKM. CDR3 length: 15 amino acids. CDR3 DNA sequence: TGTGCCAGCAGTTCCCGGGCCACCAGATTCGACATTCAGTACTTC. It codes for CASSSRATRFDIQYF.

This clonotype was counted at least ten times. This chain connects TRBV7-9 to TRBJ1-3; D ambiguous. The CDR3 consists of 14 residues. V was cut by 7 bases and J by 0 bases, with 10 bases left in between. Germline V gene lookup returns CDR1 SEHNR and CDR2 FQNEAQ (reference sequence). In DNA form, the CDR3 reads TGTGCCAGCACCAACTATTTCTCTGGAAACACCATATATTTT. Translation: CASTNYFSGNTIYF.